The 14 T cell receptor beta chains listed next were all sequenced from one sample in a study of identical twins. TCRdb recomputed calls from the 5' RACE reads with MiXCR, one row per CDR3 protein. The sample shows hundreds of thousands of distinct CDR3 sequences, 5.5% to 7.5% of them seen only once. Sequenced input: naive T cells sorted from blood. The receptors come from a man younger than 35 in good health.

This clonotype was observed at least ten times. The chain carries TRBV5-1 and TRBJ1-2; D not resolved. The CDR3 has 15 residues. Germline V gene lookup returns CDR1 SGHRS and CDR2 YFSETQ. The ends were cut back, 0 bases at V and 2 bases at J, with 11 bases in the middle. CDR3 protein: CASSLDVSSNYGYTF. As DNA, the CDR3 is TGCGCCAGCAGCTTGGACGTCAGTTCCAACTATGGCTACACCTTC.

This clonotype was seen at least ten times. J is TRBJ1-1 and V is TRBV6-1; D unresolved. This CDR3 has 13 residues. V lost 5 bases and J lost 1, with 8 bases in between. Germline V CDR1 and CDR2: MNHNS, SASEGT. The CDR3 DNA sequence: TGTGCCAGCAGTCCCTTTGGGAACACTGAAGCTTTCTTT. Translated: CASSPFGNTEAFF.

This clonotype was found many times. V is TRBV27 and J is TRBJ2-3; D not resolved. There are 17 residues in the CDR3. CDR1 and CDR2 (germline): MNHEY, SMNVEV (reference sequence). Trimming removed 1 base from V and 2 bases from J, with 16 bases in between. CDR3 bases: TGTGCCAGCAGTTTATTCCCCCCCCAACGGCACACAGATACGCAGTATTTT. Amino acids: CASSLFPPQRHTDTQYF.

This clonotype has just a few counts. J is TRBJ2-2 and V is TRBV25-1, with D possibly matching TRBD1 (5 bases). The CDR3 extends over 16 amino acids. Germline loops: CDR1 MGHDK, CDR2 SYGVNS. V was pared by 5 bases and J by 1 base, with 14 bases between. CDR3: CASSLPTVLNTGELFF. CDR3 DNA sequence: TGTGCCAGCAGTCTCCCGACAGTCCTGAACACCGGGGAGCTGTTTTTT. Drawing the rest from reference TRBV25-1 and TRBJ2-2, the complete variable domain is EADIYQTPRYLVIGTGKKITLECSQTMGHDKMYWYQQDPGMELHLIHYSYGVNSTEKGDLSSESTVSRIRTEHFPLTLESARPSHTSQYLCASSLPTVLNTGELFFGEGSRLTVL.

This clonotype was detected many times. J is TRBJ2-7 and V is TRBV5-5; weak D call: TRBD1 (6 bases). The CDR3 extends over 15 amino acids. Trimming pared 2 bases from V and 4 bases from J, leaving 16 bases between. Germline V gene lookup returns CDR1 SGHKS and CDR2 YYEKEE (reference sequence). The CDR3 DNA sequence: TGTGCCAGCAGCTTTCCTGGCAGGGGTTGGTACGAGCAGTACGTC. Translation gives CASSFPGRGWYEQYV.

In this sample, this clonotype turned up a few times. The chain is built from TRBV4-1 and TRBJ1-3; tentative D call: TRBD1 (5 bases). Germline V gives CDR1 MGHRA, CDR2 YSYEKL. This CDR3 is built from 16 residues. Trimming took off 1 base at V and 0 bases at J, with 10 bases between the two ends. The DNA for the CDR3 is TGCGCCAGCAGCCAAGCGGTAGGGGCCTCTGGAAACACCATATATTTT. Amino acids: CASSQAVGASGNTIYF.

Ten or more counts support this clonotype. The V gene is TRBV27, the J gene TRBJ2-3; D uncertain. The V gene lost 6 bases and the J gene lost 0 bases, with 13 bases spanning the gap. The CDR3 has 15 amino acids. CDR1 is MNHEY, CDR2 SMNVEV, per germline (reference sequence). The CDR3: CASRTRRLSTDTQYF. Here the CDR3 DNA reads TGTGCCAGCAGGACTCGACGCCTTAGCACAGATACGCAGTATTTT.

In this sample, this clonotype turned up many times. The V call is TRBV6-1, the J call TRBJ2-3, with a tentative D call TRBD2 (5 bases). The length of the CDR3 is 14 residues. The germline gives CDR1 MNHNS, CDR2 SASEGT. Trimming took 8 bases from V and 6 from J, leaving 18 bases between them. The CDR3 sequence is CASSATSLSDTQYF. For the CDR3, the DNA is TGTGCCAGCTCCGCAACTAGTCTAAGCGATACGCAGTATTTT.

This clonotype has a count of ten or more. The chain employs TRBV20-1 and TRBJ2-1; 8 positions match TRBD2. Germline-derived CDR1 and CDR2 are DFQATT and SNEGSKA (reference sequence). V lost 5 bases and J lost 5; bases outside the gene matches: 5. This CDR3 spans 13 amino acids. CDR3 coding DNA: TGCAGTGCTCCCGGGACTAGGCACAATGAGCAGTTCTTC. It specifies CSAPGTRHNEQFF.

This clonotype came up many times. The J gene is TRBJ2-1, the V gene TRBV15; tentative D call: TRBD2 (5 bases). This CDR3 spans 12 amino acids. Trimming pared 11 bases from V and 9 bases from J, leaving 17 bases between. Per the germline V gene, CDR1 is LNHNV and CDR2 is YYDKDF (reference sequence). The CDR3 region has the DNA TGTGCCGCCGGACCTCTGGGGAGTGAGCAGTTCTTC. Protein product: CAAGPLGSEQFF.

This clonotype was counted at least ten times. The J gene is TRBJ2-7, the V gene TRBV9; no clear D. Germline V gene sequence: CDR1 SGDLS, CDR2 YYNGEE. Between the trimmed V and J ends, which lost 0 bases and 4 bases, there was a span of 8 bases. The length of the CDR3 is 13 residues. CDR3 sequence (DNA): TGTGCCAGCAGCGTAGCCCCTCGGTACGAGCAGTACTTC. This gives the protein CASSVAPRYEQYF.

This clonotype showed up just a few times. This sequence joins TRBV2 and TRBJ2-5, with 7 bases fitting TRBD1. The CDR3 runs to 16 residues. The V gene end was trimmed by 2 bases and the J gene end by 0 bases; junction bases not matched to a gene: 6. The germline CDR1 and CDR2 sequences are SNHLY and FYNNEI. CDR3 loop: CASSETTGQDQETQYF. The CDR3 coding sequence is TGTGCCAGCAGTGAAACGACAGGACAGGACCAAGAGACCCAGTACTTC.

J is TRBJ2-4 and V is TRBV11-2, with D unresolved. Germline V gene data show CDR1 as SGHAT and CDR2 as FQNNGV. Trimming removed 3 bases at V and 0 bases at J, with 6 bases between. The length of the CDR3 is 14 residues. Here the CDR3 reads CASSFGPAKNIQYF. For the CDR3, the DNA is TGTGCCAGCAGCTTCGGCCCAGCCAAAAACATTCAGTACTTC.

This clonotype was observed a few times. In DNA, the CDR3 is TGCGCCAGCAGGAAGTCCTTCGGGAGGGCCAACACCGGGGAGCTGTTTTTT. Amino acid sequence: CASRKSFGRANTGELFF. V gene TRBV5-1 combines with J gene TRBJ2-2, with 8 positions matching TRBD2. V dropped 5 bases and J dropped 2; count of bases not matched to a gene: 11. The CDR3 length is 17 residues. The germline V gene has CDR1 SGHRS and CDR2 YFSETQ. Looking up the rest from reference TRBV5-1 and TRBJ2-2 gives the full variable domain: KAGVTQTPRYLIKTRGQQVTLSCSPISGHRSVSWYQQTPGQGLQFLFEYFSETQRNKGNFPGRFSGRQFSNSRSEMNVSTLELGDSALYLCASRKSFGRANTGELFFGEGSRLTVL.